The rows below give T cell receptor beta chains drawn from one sample of a study of blood T cell repertoires in COVID-19. Sequencing used immunoSEQ multiplex PCR; TCRdb keeps in-frame clones, though not all of them. The sample lists tens of thousands of clones; roughly nine tenths were seen once. Sequencing was carried out using peripheral blood. The receptors were gathered from a human donor with active COVID-19. The donor label of this sample is uncertain. Both conserved end residues are part of each CDR3.

V gene | CDR3 protein
TRBV30 | CAWSLGGTLETYTF
TRBV12-5 | CASVVTRFADTQYF
TRBV4-2 | CASSPGFTYNEQFF
TRBV5-6 | CASSLGQGRQETQYF
TRBV3-1/TRBV3-2 | CASTRSELAGDEQFF
TRBV12-5 | CASGLEGPRDTQYF
TRBV7-8 | CASSLSGVQGRGYTF
TRBV28 | CASRYGTGVTEAFF
TRBV30 | CAWSRLAGVSGELFF
TRBV2 | CARGTRRDEQYF
TRBV4-1 | CASSQDGGLTEAFF
TRBV28 | CAITGGLNQPQHF
TRBV29-1 | CSAEGDNPYEQYF
TRBV5-1 | CASSEPGAGELFF
TRBV5-6 | CASSLGGGLAYTF
TRBV28 | CASNPQDRSGEKLFF
TRBV28 | CASSLSGQGLQETQYF
TRBV13 | CASSVPGLAGGPNEQYF
TRBV5-4 | CASSLDRDSYNEQFF
TRBV2 | CASTVDRTNPYEQYF
TRBV4-3 | CASSPGHSYEQYF
TRBV18 | CASSLAGAGFGNEQFF
TRBV7-9 | CASSLAITDRRYGYTF
TRBV19 | CASSRQIDGYTF
TRBV7-2 | CASSLGAKEKLFF
TRBV5-1 | CASSLDGQGVSYEQYF
TRBV9 | CASSAGAAGGNTIYF
TRBV4-2 | CASSQAGTGSYEQYF
TRBV28 | CASSRGRGSTYEQYF
TRBV14 | CASSPGEGVVGTEAFF
TRBV25-1 | CASKVAGEYGYTF
TRBV30 | CAWSAGTGHSGNTIYF
TRBV2 | CASSERQTGQPQHF
TRBV3-1/TRBV3-2 | CASSQQTSGGFSYEQYF
TRBV6-2/TRBV6-3 | CASSLAGGFKETQYF
TRBV19 | CASSIGAGNNSPLHF
TRBV5-4 | CASSPGLAGVMGTQYF
TRBV7-9 | CASSLGTVELFF
TRBV19 | CASKRERNTEAFF